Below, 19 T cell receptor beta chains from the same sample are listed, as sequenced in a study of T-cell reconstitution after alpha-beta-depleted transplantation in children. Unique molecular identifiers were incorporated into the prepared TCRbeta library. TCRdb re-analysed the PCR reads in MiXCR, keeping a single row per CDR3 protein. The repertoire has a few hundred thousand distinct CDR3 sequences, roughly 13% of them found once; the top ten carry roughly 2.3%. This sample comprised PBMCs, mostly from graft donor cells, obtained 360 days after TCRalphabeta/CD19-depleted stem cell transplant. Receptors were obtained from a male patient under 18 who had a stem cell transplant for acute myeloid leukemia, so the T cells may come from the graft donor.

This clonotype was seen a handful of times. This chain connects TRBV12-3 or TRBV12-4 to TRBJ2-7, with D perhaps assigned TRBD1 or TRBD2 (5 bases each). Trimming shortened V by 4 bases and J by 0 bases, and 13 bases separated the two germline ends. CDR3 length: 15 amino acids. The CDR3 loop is CASSSGTVSSYEQYF. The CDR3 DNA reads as TGTGCCAGCAGTTCCGGGACGGTAAGCTCCTACGAGCAGTACTTC.

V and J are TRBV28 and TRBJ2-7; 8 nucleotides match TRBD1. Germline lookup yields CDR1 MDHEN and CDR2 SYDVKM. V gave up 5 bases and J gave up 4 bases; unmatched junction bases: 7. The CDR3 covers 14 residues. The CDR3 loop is CASSTGRGPYEQYF. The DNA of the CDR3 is TGTGCCAGCAGTACCGGCAGGGGGCCTTACGAGCAGTACTTC.

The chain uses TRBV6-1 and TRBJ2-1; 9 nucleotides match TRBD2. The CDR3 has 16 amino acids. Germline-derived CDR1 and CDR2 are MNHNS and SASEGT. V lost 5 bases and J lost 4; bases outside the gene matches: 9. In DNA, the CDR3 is TGTGCCAGCAGTAGAACTAGCGGGTGGCGTTACAATGAGCAGTTCTTC. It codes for CASSRTSGWRYNEQFF.

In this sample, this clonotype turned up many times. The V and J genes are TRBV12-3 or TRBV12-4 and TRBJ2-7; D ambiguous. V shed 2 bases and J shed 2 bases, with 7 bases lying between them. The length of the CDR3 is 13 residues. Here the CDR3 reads CASSLLGPYEQYF. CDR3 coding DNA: TGTGCCAGCAGTTTACTAGGTCCCTACGAGCAGTACTTC.

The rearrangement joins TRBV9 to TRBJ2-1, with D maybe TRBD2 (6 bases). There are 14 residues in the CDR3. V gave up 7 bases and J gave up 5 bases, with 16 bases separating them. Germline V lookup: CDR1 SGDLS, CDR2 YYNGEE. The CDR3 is CASGRPGLNNEQFF. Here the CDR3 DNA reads TGTGCCAGCGGGAGGCCAGGACTGAACAATGAGCAGTTCTTC.

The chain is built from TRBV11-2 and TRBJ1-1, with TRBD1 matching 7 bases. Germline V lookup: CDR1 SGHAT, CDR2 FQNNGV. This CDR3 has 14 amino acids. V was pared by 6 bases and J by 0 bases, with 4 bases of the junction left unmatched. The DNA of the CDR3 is TGTGCCAGCAGGGAGGGACAGATGAACACTGAAGCTTTCTTT. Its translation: CASREGQMNTEAFF.

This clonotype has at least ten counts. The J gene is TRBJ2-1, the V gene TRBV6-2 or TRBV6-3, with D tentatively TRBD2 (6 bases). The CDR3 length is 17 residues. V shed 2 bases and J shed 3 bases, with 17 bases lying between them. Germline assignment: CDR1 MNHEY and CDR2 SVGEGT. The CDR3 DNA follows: TGTGCCAGCAGTTACCTTAGCGGCTTTTCTCTCTACAATGAGCAGTTCTTC. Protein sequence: CASSYLSGFSLYNEQFF.

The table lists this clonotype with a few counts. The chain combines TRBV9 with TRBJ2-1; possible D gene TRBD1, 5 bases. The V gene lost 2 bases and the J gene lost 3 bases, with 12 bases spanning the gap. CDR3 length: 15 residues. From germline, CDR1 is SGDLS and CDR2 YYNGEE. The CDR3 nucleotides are TGTGCCAGCAGCGTCTTAGGGGCGCGCTACAATGAGCAGTTCTTC. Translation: CASSVLGARYNEQFF.

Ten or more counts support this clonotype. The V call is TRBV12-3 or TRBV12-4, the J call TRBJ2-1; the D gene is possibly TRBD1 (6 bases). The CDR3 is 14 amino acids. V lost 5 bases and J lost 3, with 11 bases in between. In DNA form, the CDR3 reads TGTGCCAGCAGTCGGGACATCAACTACAATGAGCAGTTCTTC. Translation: CASSRDINYNEQFF.

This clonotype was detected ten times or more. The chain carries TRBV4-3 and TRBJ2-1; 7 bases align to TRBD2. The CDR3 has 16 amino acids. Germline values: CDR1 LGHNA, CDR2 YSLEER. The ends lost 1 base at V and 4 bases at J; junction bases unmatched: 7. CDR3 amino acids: CASSQGSSGRYNEQFF. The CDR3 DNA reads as TGCGCCAGCAGCCAAGGAAGTAGCGGGCGATACAATGAGCAGTTCTTC.

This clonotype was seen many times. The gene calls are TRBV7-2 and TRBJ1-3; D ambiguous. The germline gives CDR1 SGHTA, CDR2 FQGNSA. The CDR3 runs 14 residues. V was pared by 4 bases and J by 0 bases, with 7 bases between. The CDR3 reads CASSSSVSGNTIYF. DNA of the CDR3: TGTGCCAGCAGCTCTTCAGTCTCTGGAAACACCATATATTTT.

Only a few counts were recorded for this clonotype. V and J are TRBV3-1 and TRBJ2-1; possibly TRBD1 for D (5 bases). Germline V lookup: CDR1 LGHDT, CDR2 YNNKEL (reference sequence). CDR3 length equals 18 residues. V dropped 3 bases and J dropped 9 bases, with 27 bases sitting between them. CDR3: CASSHQVGRALNRGEQFF. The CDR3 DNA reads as TGTGCCAGCAGCCACCAAGTCGGCCGGGCCCTAAATAGGGGTGAGCAGTTCTTC.

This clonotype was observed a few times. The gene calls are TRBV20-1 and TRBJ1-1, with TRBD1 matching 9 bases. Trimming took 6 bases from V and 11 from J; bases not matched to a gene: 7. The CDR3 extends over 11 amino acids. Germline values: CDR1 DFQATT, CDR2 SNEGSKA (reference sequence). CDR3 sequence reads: CSAPATGGAFF. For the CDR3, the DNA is TGCAGTGCCCCAGCGACAGGGGGTGCTTTCTTT.

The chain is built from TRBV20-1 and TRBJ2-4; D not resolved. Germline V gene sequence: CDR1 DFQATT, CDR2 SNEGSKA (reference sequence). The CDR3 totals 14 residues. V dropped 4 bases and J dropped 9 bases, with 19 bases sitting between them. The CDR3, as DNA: TGCAGTGCTAACCCGGGCCCTTATGTGGGCATTCAGTACTTC. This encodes CSANPGPYVGIQYF.

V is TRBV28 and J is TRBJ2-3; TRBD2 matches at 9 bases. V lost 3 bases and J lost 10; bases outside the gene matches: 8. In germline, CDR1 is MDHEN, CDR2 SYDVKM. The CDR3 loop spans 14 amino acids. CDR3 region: CASSLGTSRLPQYF. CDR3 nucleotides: TGTGCCAGCAGTTTGGGGACTAGCAGGCTTCCGCAGTATTTT. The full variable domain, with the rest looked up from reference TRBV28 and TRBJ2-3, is DVKVTQSSRYLVKRTGEKVFLECVQDMDHENMFWYRQDPGLGLRLIYFSYDVKMKEKGDIPEGYSVSREKKERFSLILESASTNQTSMYLCASSLGTSRLPQYFGPGTRLTVL.

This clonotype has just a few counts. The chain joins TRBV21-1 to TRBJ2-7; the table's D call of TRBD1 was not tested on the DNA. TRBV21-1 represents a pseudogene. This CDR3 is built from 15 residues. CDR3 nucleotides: TGTGCCAGCAGCACTTCCCCCCCACATTCCTACGAGCAGTACTTC. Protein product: CASSTSPPHSYEQYF.

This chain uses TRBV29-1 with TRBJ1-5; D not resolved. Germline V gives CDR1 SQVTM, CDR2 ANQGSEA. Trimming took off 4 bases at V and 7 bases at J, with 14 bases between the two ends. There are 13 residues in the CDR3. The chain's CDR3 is CSVGSGVGQPQHF. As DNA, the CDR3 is TGCAGCGTTGGTTCTGGGGTTGGGCAGCCCCAGCATTTT.

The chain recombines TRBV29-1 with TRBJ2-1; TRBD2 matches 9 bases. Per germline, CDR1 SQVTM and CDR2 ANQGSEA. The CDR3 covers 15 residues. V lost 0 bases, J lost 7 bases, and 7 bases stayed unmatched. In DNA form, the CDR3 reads TGCAGCGTTGAAGACCGCGGGAGGGCAGGGAATGAGCAGTTCTTC. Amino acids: CSVEDRGRAGNEQFF.

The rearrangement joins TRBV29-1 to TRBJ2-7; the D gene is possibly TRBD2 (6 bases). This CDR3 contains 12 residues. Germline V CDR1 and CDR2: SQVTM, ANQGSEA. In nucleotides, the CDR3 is TGCATCGCTAGCGATAGAACCTACGAGCAGTACTTC. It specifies CIASDRTYEQYF.